This passage covers 17 T cell receptor beta chains from one sample sequenced in a study of T cell responses to AZD1222 COVID-19 vaccine. Libraries were prepared by immunoSEQ multiplex PCR; TCRdb keeps only in-frame clonotypes and omits some of them. The data hold about 140,000 clones, with more than 85% observed a single time. This material consisted of peripheral blood, taken 28 days after the second AZD1222 dose. The receptors here all came from an adult who received the AZD1222 COVID-19 vaccine.

This chain uses TRBV7-8 with TRBJ1-4; 9 nucleotides agree with TRBD1. This CDR3 is 16 amino acids long. Looked up from germline, CDR1 is SGHVS and CDR2 is FQNEAQ. Unmatched junction bases numbered 8, after V lost 4 bases and J lost 5 bases. The CDR3 nucleotides are TGTGCCAGCAGCTCAGGGACAGGGAGGGCGAATGAAAAACTGTTTTTT. Its translation is CASSSGTGRANEKLFF. Full variable domain (missing parts from reference TRBV7-8 and TRBJ1-4): GAGVSQSPRYKVAKRGQDVALRCDPISGHVSLFWYQQALGQGPEFLTYFQNEAQLDKSGLPSDRFFAERPEGSVSTLKIQRTQQEDSAVYLCASSSGTGRANEKLFFGSGTQLSVL.

The rearrangement links TRBV4-1 to TRBJ1-5, with TRBD1 identical over 7 bases. The CDR3 contains 14 residues. Germline assignment: CDR1 MGHRA and CDR2 YSYEKL. The V gene end was trimmed by 3 bases and the J gene end by 9 bases; junction bases not matched to a gene: 8. CDR3 amino acids: CASSQRQGIRPQHF. DNA of the CDR3: TGCGCCAGCAGCCAGAGACAGGGTATCCGGCCCCAGCATTTT.

The chain joins TRBV10-3 to TRBJ1-1; no clear D. This CDR3 has 13 residues. V was pared by 0 bases and J by 1 base, with 3 bases between. CDR1 is ENHRY and CDR2 is SYGVKD in the germline V gene. As DNA, the CDR3 is TGTGCCATCAGTGAGTCAACGAACACTGAAGCTTTCTTT. Its protein is CAISESTNTEAFF.

The chain joins TRBV5-1 to TRBJ1-4; 7 bases line up with TRBD1. This CDR3 is 15 amino acids long. Germline CDR1 is SGHRS and CDR2 is YFSETQ. V shed 4 bases and J 0 bases; nucleotides not matched to a gene: 3. The CDR3 loop is CASSVGTATNEKLFF. CDR3 nucleotides: TGCGCCAGCAGCGTAGGGACAGCAACTAATGAAAAACTGTTTTTT.

This rearrangement joins TRBV19 to TRBJ1-5; D is possibly TRBD1 (5 bases). This CDR3 has 15 amino acids. Trimming took 5 bases from V and 0 from J, leaving 11 bases between them. Germline CDR1 reads LNHDA; CDR2 reads SQIVND (reference sequence). The CDR3 DNA reads as TGTGCCAGTAGTGTGACAGTCTATAGCAATCAGCCCCAGCATTTT. Its translation: CASSVTVYSNQPQHF. Full variable domain (rest looked up from reference TRBV19 and TRBJ1-5): DGGITQSPKYLFRKEGQNVTLSCEQNLNHDAMYWYRQDPGQGLRLIYYSQIVNDFQKGDIAEGYSVSREKKESFPLTVTSAQKNPTAFYLCASSVTVYSNQPQHFGDGTRLSIL.

The chain links TRBV6-6 to TRBJ2-5, with D perhaps being TRBD1 or TRBD2 (5 bases each). With 4 bases removed from V and 1 base from J, the gap between germline ends came to 13 bases. This CDR3 contains 15 residues. Germline CDR1 and CDR2: MNHNY and SVGAGI (reference sequence). CDR3 in DNA: TGTGCCAGCAGTTCCACGTTGGGGGTCCAAGAGACCCAGTACTTC. Protein: CASSSTLGVQETQYF.

The chain is built from TRBV25-1 and TRBJ1-4, with D possibly matching TRBD1 (6 bases). V was pared by 5 bases and J by 8 bases, with 15 bases between. The CDR3 totals 14 residues. CDR1 and CDR2 (germline): MGHDK, SYGVNS. This chain's CDR3 is CASSQQGVREKLFF. CDR3 in DNA: TGTGCCAGCAGTCAACAGGGCGTAAGAGAAAAACTGTTTTTT.

This clone was observed once. The V gene is TRBV19, the J gene TRBJ1-6, with 9 nucleotides matching TRBD1. Germline CDR1 reads LNHDA; CDR2 reads SQIVND (reference sequence). The ends lost 3 bases at V and 10 bases at J; junction bases unmatched: 7. This CDR3 region has 15 residues. CDR3 sequence reads: CASSIPTGGRSPLHF. CDR3 nucleotide sequence: TGTGCCAGTAGTATTCCGACAGGGGGAAGGTCACCCCTCCACTTT.

This clone occurred once. The rearrangement links TRBV7-6 to TRBJ1-1, with D maybe TRBD1 (6 bases). V lost 5 bases and J lost 7, with 17 bases in between. The germline CDR1 and CDR2 sequences are SGHVS and FNYEAQ. The CDR3 is 14 amino acids. Here the CDR3 reads CASSPFTGSSEAFF. CDR3 nucleotide sequence: TGTGCCAGCAGCCCATTCACAGGGTCGAGTGAAGCTTTCTTT.

V is TRBV9 and J is TRBJ1-2; possible D gene TRBD1, 5 bases. Germline CDR1 reads SGDLS; CDR2 reads YYNGEE. The V end lost 0 bases, the J end lost 5 bases, and 11 bases lay between the germline ends. This CDR3 comprises 14 residues. CDR3 loop: CASSVGDWGYGYTF. CDR3 in DNA: TGTGCCAGCAGCGTAGGTGACTGGGGGTATGGCTACACCTTC.

This chain links TRBV7-2 with TRBJ2-7, with TRBD2 matching 8 bases. V lost 2 bases and J lost 2; bases outside the gene matches: 5. The CDR3 covers 15 residues. The germline gives CDR1 SGHTA, CDR2 FQGNSA. CDR3 nucleotides: TGTGCCAGCAGCTTACTGACTAGCGCTGCCTACGAGCAGTACTTC. Amino acid sequence: CASSLLTSAAYEQYF. Variable domain in full (rest from reference TRBV7-2 and TRBJ2-7): GAGVSQSPSNKVTEKGKDVELRCDPISGHTALYWYRQSLGQGLEFLIYFQGNSAPDKSGLPSDRFSAERTGGSVSTLTIQRTQQEDSAVYLCASSLLTSAAYEQYFGPGTRLTVT.

The chain has TRBV19 and TRBJ2-1, with 9 bases that match TRBD2. Germline-derived CDR1 and CDR2 are LNHDA and SQIVND (reference sequence). The CDR3 has 14 residues. Losses at the gene ends were 3 bases for V and 6 bases for J; bases not matched to a gene: 3. CDR3 amino acids: CASSIAGGVNEQFF. Here the CDR3 DNA reads TGTGCCAGTAGTATCGCGGGAGGGGTCAATGAGCAGTTCTTC.

The gene calls are TRBV19 and TRBJ2-2; D remains ambiguous. V lost 7 bases, J lost 0 bases, and 12 bases lay in between. The germline CDR1 and CDR2 sequences are LNHDA and SQIVND (reference sequence). The CDR3 consists of 15 residues. CDR3 sequence reads: CASTRTRTNTGELFF. The CDR3 nucleotides are TGTGCCAGTACTCGAACAAGAACGAACACCGGGGAGCTGTTTTTT.

This chain uses TRBV28 with TRBJ2-5; 13 bases agree with TRBD2. Per germline, CDR1 MDHEN and CDR2 SYDVKM. The V segment lost 5 bases and the J segment 5 bases; nucleotides outside the gene matches: 5. CDR3 length equals 15 residues. The CDR3 sequence is CASSLGLAGAETQYF. CDR3 coding DNA: TGTGCCAGCAGTCTTGGACTAGCGGGAGCGGAGACCCAGTACTTC.

The chain joins TRBV7-8 to TRBJ1-3; D is ambiguous. The CDR3 has 16 amino acids. Germline V gene data show CDR1 as SGHVS and CDR2 as FQNEAQ. V was trimmed by 5 bases and J by 0 bases, leaving 14 bases between them. CDR3 bases: TGTGCCAGCAGCCCCATCCACCGTACCTCTGGAAACACCATATATTTT. As protein: CASSPIHRTSGNTIYF.

The chain uses TRBV24-1 and TRBJ2-1; 10 bases line up with TRBD2. The junction had 12 bases not matched to a gene; V was cut back by 8 bases and J by 0 bases. This CDR3 has 18 amino acids. Germline CDR1 and CDR2: KGHDR and SFDVKD. CDR3 amino acids: CATNLGSGRPSSYNEQFF. DNA for the CDR3: TGTGCCACCAATCTTGGTAGCGGGAGGCCTAGCTCCTACAATGAGCAGTTCTTC.

The CDR3 reads CAWSHPPGQSYTF. The CDR3 DNA reads as TGTGCCTGGAGTCATCCCCCGGGACAGAGCTACACCTTC. V gene TRBV30 combines with J gene TRBJ1-2; 7 positions agree with TRBD1. Germline V gene data show CDR1 as GTSNPN and CDR2 as SVGIG (reference sequence). V lost 2 bases and J lost 9; bases outside the gene matches: 9. The CDR3 contains 13 residues.